One and the same sample provided the 9 T cell receptor beta chains below, sequenced in a study of PD-L1 blockade in urothelial cancer. TCRdb's table, derived via immunoSEQ multiplex PCR, lists solely in-frame clones and lacks some. The table lists approximately 90,000 clones, approximately 81% of them singletons. The time point is: pretreatment peripheral blood. The sequences come from PBMCs, collected around atezolizumab (anti-PD-L1) treatment. The receptor source for this set is a man aged 60-69 years with urothelial cancer.

The sample holds a few counts of this clone. The chain recombines TRBV20-1 with TRBJ1-2; TRBD1 aligns across 9 bases. CDR1 DFQATT and CDR2 SNEGSKA come from the germline V gene (reference sequence). The CDR3 has 11 amino acids. The junction had 8 bases not matched to a gene; V was cut back by 5 bases and J by 13 bases. CDR3 DNA: TGCAGTGCTCGACAGGGGGTTAGGCTCACCTTC. It encodes CSARQGVRLTF.

The V gene is TRBV5-6, the J gene TRBJ2-2; TRBD2 matches at 10 bases. This CDR3 is built from 17 residues. Trimming removed 0 bases from V and 0 bases from J; junction bases left unmatched: 2. The germline CDR1 and CDR2 sequences are SGHDT and YYEEEE. This CDR3 is CASSLGLAGPNTGELFF. Here the CDR3 DNA reads TGTGCCAGCAGCTTGGGACTAGCGGGTCCGAACACCGGGGAGCTGTTTTTT.

The V and J genes are TRBV6-1 and TRBJ2-7; 8 bases are shared with TRBD1. The junction had 5 bases not matched to a gene; V was cut back by 4 bases and J by 0 bases. This CDR3 contains 15 residues. Germline CDR1 reads MNHNS; CDR2 reads SASEGT. Here the CDR3 DNA reads TGTGCCAGCAGTGCCAGACAGGGGTCCTCCTACGAGCAGTACTTC. Protein sequence: CASSARQGSSYEQYF.

The rearrangement joins TRBV6-4 to TRBJ2-2; 11 bases match TRBD2. Trimming removed 4 bases from V and 5 bases from J; junction bases left unmatched: 3. CDR1 and CDR2 from the germline V gene are MRHNA and SNTAGT. This CDR3 has 15 residues. The CDR3 DNA sequence: TGTGCCAGCAGTGTCCTAGCGGGAGGAACCGGGGAGCTGTTTTTT. This encodes CASSVLAGGTGELFF.

The rearrangement joins TRBV7-3 to TRBJ2-2; the match to TRBD2 covers 7 bases. The junction had 10 bases not matched to a gene; V was cut back by 5 bases and J by 4 bases. Germline lookup yields CDR1 SGHTA and CDR2 FQGTGA. The CDR3 extends over 16 amino acids. The CDR3 region is CASSPKMGTTTGELFF. CDR3 DNA: TGTGCCAGCAGCCCCAAGATGGGGACTACCACCGGGGAGCTGTTTTTT.

The chain joins TRBV7-9 to TRBJ1-2, with 8 nucleotides matching TRBD1. This CDR3 region has 13 residues. CDR1 is SEHNR and CDR2 is FQNEAQ in the germline V gene (reference sequence). The V and J ends lost 5 bases and 6 bases, in that order; junction bases with no gene match: 5. CDR3 in amino acids: CASSPDRGNGYTF. For the CDR3, the DNA is TGTGCCAGCAGCCCTGACAGGGGTAATGGCTACACCTTC.

The CDR3 DNA follows: TGTGCCACCAGCAGAGACCGCGGGACAGGTGACACTGAAGCTTTCTTT. As protein: CATSRDRGTGDTEAFF. This chain joins TRBV15 and TRBJ1-1; 8 nucleotides align to TRBD1. Trimming took 0 bases from V and 3 from J; bases not matched to a gene: 6. Germline CDR1 LNHNV, CDR2 YYDKDF (reference sequence). This CDR3 has 16 residues.

The chain has TRBV5-1 and TRBJ2-1; 8 nucleotides agree with TRBD2. CDR1 is SGHRS, CDR2 YFSETQ, per germline. The CDR3 is 15 amino acids. Losses at the gene ends were 4 bases for V and 3 bases for J; bases not matched to a gene: 6. CDR3 sequence: CASSPGTSFYNEQFF. The CDR3 bases are TGCGCCAGCAGCCCCGGGACTAGTTTCTACAATGAGCAGTTCTTC.

The V and J genes are TRBV7-2 and TRBJ1-6; unclear D gene. Trimming stripped 0 bases from V and 10 bases from J, with 13 bases between. CDR1 SGHTA and CDR2 FQGNSA come from the germline V gene. CDR3 length equals 15 residues. The CDR3 coding sequence is TGTGCCAGCAGCTTAGCTGGCCATAGAGGATCACCCCTCCACTTT. Protein product: CASSLAGHRGSPLHF.